Listed below are T cell receptor beta chains from one sample, sequenced in a study of cytomegalovirus exposure and HLA in healthy donors. This table comes from immunoSEQ multiplex PCR, and its TCRdb copy is limited to in-frame clones, with some not included. This sample's clone table lists 100,000 to 150,000 clones. Material for sequencing was PBMCs. The receptors shown here come from a man between 40 and 49 years old in good health and CMV-seronegative. CDR3s include the opening cysteine and the closing phenylalanine or tryptophan. A D gene is named only where the DNA matches it firmly.

>TRBV4-3|.|TRBJ2-7
CASSQAPDYEQYF
>TRBV5-1|.|TRBJ1-3
CASSSGGAGNTIYF
>TRBV7-9|.|TRBJ1-2
CASSLATGSLLGYTF
>TRBV29-1|TRBD1|TRBJ1-1
CSVDRQGNTEAFF
>TRBV2|.|TRBJ1-2
CASSGLPGGYTF
>TRBV14|TRBD2|TRBJ2-1
CASSQLAGGPGNEQFF
>TRBV10-3|TRBD2|TRBJ2-1
CAISPGLAGGSSYNEQFF
>TRBV7-2|.|TRBJ2-2
CASTHGGKDTGELFF
>TRBV5-1|.|TRBJ1-2
CASREGGSMSYTF
>TRBV29-1|TRBD2|TRBJ2-7
CSVRRGASGLYEQYF
>TRBV6-5|.|TRBJ2-7
CASRATGKGYEQYF
>TRBV11-2|.|TRBJ2-7
CASSLEGQGQYF
>TRBV5-1|.|TRBJ2-3
CASSLGTGAVLTDTQYF
>TRBV10-3|.|TRBJ1-1
CAISKSPQATEAFF
>TRBV5-5|TRBD1|TRBJ1-5
CASSIPDRGGGNQPQHF
>TRBV5-6|TRBD2|TRBJ2-5
CASSSGLAGRAGETQYF
>TRBV10-3|TRBD2|TRBJ2-3
CATQGAGEFRDTQYF
>TRBV7-2|.|TRBJ2-4
CASRTAGLAKNIQYF
>TRBV27|.|TRBJ2-1
CASSSNTGYNEQFF
>TRBV10-3|.|TRBJ1-5
CAISPAGVGQPQHF
>TRBV5-1|.|TRBJ2-3
CASSLDSSTDTQYF
>TRBV18|TRBD1|TRBJ2-5
CASSPERGGTGKETQYF
>TRBV11-3|.|TRBJ1-2
CASSLPFPANYGYTF
>TRBV27|TRBD2|TRBJ2-2
CASSFSASGSGTGELFF
>TRBV19|.|TRBJ1-5
CASSQGQNYQPQHF
>TRBV28|.|TRBJ1-2
CASSSFGGSDYGYTF
>TRBV25-1|TRBD1|TRBJ1-1
CASSERGTGAVTEAFF
>TRBV19|TRBD1|TRBJ1-1
CASMTGGSVTEAFF
>TRBV11-3|.|TRBJ1-1
CASSQQQNTEAFF
>TRBV6-5|.|TRBJ1-1
CASSYGGAGAFF
>TRBV2|TRBD1|TRBJ1-2
CASSEFPGQAEIGYTF
>TRBV4-2|.|TRBJ2-7
CASSQVLDNYEQYF
>TRBV4-3|.|TRBJ1-1
CASSLELRDTEAFF
>TRBV15|TRBD1|TRBJ1-4
CATSRGTGGNEKLFF
>TRBV5-1|TRBD1|TRBJ1-1
CASSPPGQGTPFF